The entry below gives a single T cell receptor (beta chain) sequence along with its context. No antigen is known for it. This entry belongs to a study of blood T cells in healthy people across ages. Study results and caveats: Per million T cells, TCR beta diversity dropped roughly linearly as age increased.

The individuals who served as donors were healthy Caucasians living in Russia, aged about 6 to 100. A minimum of 6 million PBMCs was isolated per sample. A sample-barcoded 5' primer and a J-beta primer mix were used in a second PCR of about 7 to 12 cycles. TCRdb redid the calling of the 5' RACE reads with MiXCR, one entry per CDR3 protein. The table lists 1.5 million to 2 million distinct CDR3 sequences, roughly 30% of them singletons. With 0 bases removed from V and 4 bases from J, the gap between germline ends came to 19 bases. CDR1 is DFQATT, CDR2 SNEGSKA, per germline (reference sequence). The CDR3 has 17 amino acids.

The receptor's source is a woman aged 25-40 years in good health. This chain links TRBV20-1 with TRBJ1-5, with D perhaps matching TRBD1 (6 bases). Sequenced material: blood. The CDR3: CSARDNRAGKENQPQHF. In DNA, the CDR3 is TGCAGTGCTAGAGACAACAGGGCCGGTAAGGAGAATCAGCCCCAGCATTTT.